This TCR beta chain was captured by sequencing in a study of T cell repertoires in cytomegalovirus infection. As for the study in general: Recently identified HLA-C-restricted CMV epitopes were used, and well-studied HLA-B-restricted CMV epitopes were used as well. Matching HLA type, along with CMV infection, was indicated by public TCR beta signatures. Study-level points and caveats: Cumulative frequency of public TCR beta families picked out carriers of CMV plus the relevant HLA. It was HLA-C-restricted CMV-specific TCR beta clonotypes that dominated the response ex vivo.

As to this clonotype: Its matching antigen is unknown.

TCRdb recomputed calls from the reads with MiXCR, one row per CDR3 protein. The sample holds some 590,000 distinct CDR3 sequences; approximately 40% are singletons and the top ten take 40% to 60%. The CDR3 loop spans 13 amino acids. Trimming pared 4 bases from V and 7 bases from J, leaving 10 bases between. CDR1 is MGHRA and CDR2 is YSYEKL in the germline V gene. The sequence came from a human donor in good health (CMV status not recorded). Some clones in this sample may be carry-over from other donors' samples. The sample here was cultured PBMCs, taken from culture after CMV antigen stimulation. The V and J genes are TRBV4-1 and TRBJ2-2, with a weak D call TRBD1 (7 bases). The CDR3 here is CASSRGTDGELFF. The CDR3 nucleotides are TGCGCCAGCAGCCGCGGGACAGACGGGGAGCTGTTTTTT.